The T cell receptor beta chain under discussion was sequenced for a study of shared T cell receptors in the human thymus. CDR1 is SGHRS, CDR2 YFSETQ, per germline. Trimming removed 4 bases from V and 7 bases from J, with 11 bases in between. The CDR3 length is 12 residues. The method was immunoSEQ multiplex PCR; TCRdb's version includes in-frame clones alone and lacks a portion of them. Seen here are approximately 660,000 clones, more than 75% observed once, and the top ten hold about 0.01%. The same data also went into a second study, on human thymus T cells. This second study says: Immunologically healthy infants in Finland undergoing congenital heart defect surgery were the donors. During corrective heart surgery, resections were taken, and the thymus tissue came from them.

This TCR was sampled from a boy under two years old with a congenital heart defect. This sequence joins TRBV5-1 and TRBJ2-5; D unclear. Sequencing used thymocytes. Here the CDR3 reads CASSPTIGTQYF. Here the CDR3 DNA reads TGCGCCAGCAGCCCCACTATCGGGACCCAGTACTTC.